This entry is about one T cell receptor (beta chain). TCRdb re-derived calls from the 5' RACE reads in MiXCR, one entry per CDR3 protein. This sample yields 410,000 or so distinct CDR3 sequences, of which under 25% are seen a single time; around 14% belongs to the top ten. The CDR3 runs 15 residues. Trimming took 1 base from V and 3 from J, leaving 13 bases between them. Germline-derived CDR1 and CDR2 are SNHLY and FYNNEI. This entry is derived from a study of T-cell memory formation after mild COVID-19. The sequenced material came from PBMCs or a T cell subset sorted from them (not recorded which). The receptor comes from an adult woman who had mild COVID-19 (a few samples of this study predate the infection). Cell type and time point are not known. This rearrangement joins TRBV2 to TRBJ2-7, with D hard to call. CDR3 DNA: TGTGCCAGCAGTGAAGACCCCCGGACCTTCTACGAGCAGTACTTC. Translated: CASSEDPRTFYEQYF. The variable domain in full, with the rest retrieved from reference TRBV2 and TRBJ2-7, is EPEVTQTPSHQVTQMGQEVILRCVPISNHLYFYWYRQILGQKVEFLVSFYNNEISEKSEIFDDQFSVERPDGSNFTLKIRSTKLEDSAMYFCASSEDPRTFYEQYFGPGTRLTVT.